This TCR beta chain was recovered during a study of T cell clusters in autoimmune cytopenias. About the study: Healthy control donors averaged roughly 56 years of age, with a median of roughly 60 years.

The CDR3 is 14 amino acids. From germline, CDR1 is KGHSH and CDR2 LQKENI. TRB amplification used approximately 0.25 ug of peripheral blood genomic DNA. Study-level findings and limits: Healthy donors had approximately 3.3-fold more exclusive TRB clusters than active autoimmune hepatitis patients. Primary autoimmune cytopenia patients seemingly lacked the physiological T cell clusters found in healthy donors.

TRB was amplified by touch-down multiplex PCR, primer pools A and B combined. TCRdb re-called the multiplex PCR reads and gives one entry per CDR3 protein, without DNA. There are about 5,600 distinct CDR3 sequences in the sample, with 2.5% to 3% held by the top ten. In the case of this clonotype: The antigen is unknown.

The same sample was also used in a study of T cell repertoires in aging, cancer and after chemotherapy. From that second work: The whole study produced a dataset of several million TCR reads.

The source material was peripheral blood. This sequence joins TRBV18 and TRBJ2-7; TCRdb selects TRBD1, and the lack of DNA leaves this call unchecked. This receptor was obtained from a human donor in good health. The CDR3: CASSSSTGSGEQYF.